These T cell receptor beta chains were read from a single sample in a study of glioma-infiltrating T cells after dendritic cell vaccination. Using immunoSEQ multiplex PCR, the repertoire was profiled, and TCRdb retains in-frame clones only, with some absent. Among about 49,000 clones listed, approximately 83% were seen once. Sequenced material: blood, taken before dendritic cell vaccination. The receptors stem from a human donor with glioblastoma. CDR3s include the opening cysteine and the closing phenylalanine or tryptophan. The order of the fields is V gene, clone size, J gene, D gene, CDR3 length, CDR3 DNA, CDR3 protein. The D gene is left open where the match is weak. Only part of the rows carry a size: once, few, many, or a class if the clone is expanded.

v_call: TRBV5-1
clone_size: .
j_call: TRBJ2-7
d_call: TRBD2
cdr3_length: 15
cdr3_nt: TGCGCCAGCAGCTTGGAGCTAGCGGGAGTCAACGAGCAGTACTTC
cdr3_aa: CASSLELAGVNEQYF

v_call: TRBV29-1
clone_size: few
j_call: TRBJ2-1
d_call: TRBD2
cdr3_length: 16
cdr3_nt: TGCAGCGTTGAAGCCCCTCGTGGGTGGCGGGGGACTGAGCAGTTCTTC
cdr3_aa: CSVEAPRGWRGTEQFF

v_call: TRBV6-5
clone_size: .
j_call: TRBJ2-2
d_call: .
cdr3_length: 15
cdr3_nt: TGTGCCAGCAGTCTAGGACTATATAACACCGGGGAGCTGTTTTTT
cdr3_aa: CASSLGLYNTGELFF

v_call: TRBV19
clone_size: .
j_call: TRBJ1-5
d_call: .
cdr3_length: 13
cdr3_nt: TGTGCCAGTAGTATTAACGGGAATCAGCCCCAGCATTTT
cdr3_aa: CASSINGNQPQHF

v_call: TRBV2
clone_size: .
j_call: TRBJ2-1
d_call: TRBD2
cdr3_length: 16
cdr3_nt: TGTGCCAGCAGTCCGGCCCCTAGCGGGGGGGCCAATGAGCAGTTCTTC
cdr3_aa: CASSPAPSGGANEQFF

v_call: TRBV7-9
clone_size: .
j_call: TRBJ2-2
d_call: .
cdr3_length: 15
cdr3_nt: TGTGCCAGCAGCTTACTGTTAGCGAACACCGGGGAGCTGTTTTTT
cdr3_aa: CASSLLLANTGELFF

v_call: TRBV4-3
clone_size: .
j_call: TRBJ1-2
d_call: .
cdr3_length: 11
cdr3_nt: TGCGCCAGCAGCCAATTTGGGAGGTACACCTTC
cdr3_aa: CASSQFGRYTF

v_call: TRBV5-4
clone_size: .
j_call: TRBJ1-4
d_call: TRBD1
cdr3_length: 16
cdr3_nt: TGTGCCAGCAGCCCGGGGGCCGGGACAGAGAATGAAAAACTGTTTTTT
cdr3_aa: CASSPGAGTENEKLFF

v_call: TRBV6-4
clone_size: .
j_call: TRBJ1-2
d_call: .
cdr3_length: 13
cdr3_nt: TGTGCCAGCAGCCAGGGACAAAACTATGGCTACACCTTC
cdr3_aa: CASSQGQNYGYTF

v_call: TRBV10-2
clone_size: .
j_call: TRBJ2-2
d_call: TRBD1
cdr3_length: 13
cdr3_nt: TGCGCCACATCGGACAGGCCTCTTGGGGAGCTGTTTTTT
cdr3_aa: CATSDRPLGELFF

v_call: TRBV28
clone_size: .
j_call: TRBJ1-1
d_call: .
cdr3_length: 12
cdr3_nt: TGTGCCAGCAGGACAGTGAACACTGAAGCTTTCTTT
cdr3_aa: CASRTVNTEAFF

v_call: TRBV5-1
clone_size: .
j_call: TRBJ2-7
d_call: TRBD2
cdr3_length: 14
cdr3_nt: TGCGCCAGCAGCTTGGCTAGCGGGTCCTACGAGCAGTACTTC
cdr3_aa: CASSLASGSYEQYF

v_call: TRBV9
clone_size: .
j_call: TRBJ1-3
d_call: .
cdr3_length: 15
cdr3_nt: TGTGCCAGCAGCCAGCATGAGGGCTCTGGAAACACCATATATTTT
cdr3_aa: CASSQHEGSGNTIYF

v_call: TRBV7-9
clone_size: .
j_call: TRBJ1-1
d_call: TRBD1
cdr3_length: 14
cdr3_nt: TGTGCCAGCAGCTTAGCCGGGACAGAAGGTGAAGCTTTCTTT
cdr3_aa: CASSLAGTEGEAFF

v_call: TRBV11-3
clone_size: .
j_call: TRBJ2-1
d_call: TRBD1
cdr3_length: 13
cdr3_nt: TGTGCCACCAGACAGGGGGCGACGGATGAGCAGTTCTTC
cdr3_aa: CATRQGATDEQFF

v_call: TRBV5-1
clone_size: .
j_call: TRBJ2-6
d_call: TRBD1
cdr3_length: 19
cdr3_nt: TGCGCCAGCAGCTCAGAGGGACAGGGCATCCTCTCTGGGGCCAACGTCCTGACTTTC
cdr3_aa: CASSSEGQGILSGANVLTF

v_call: TRBV4-2
clone_size: .
j_call: TRBJ2-7
d_call: TRBD2
cdr3_length: 14
cdr3_nt: TGTGCCAGCAGCCAAGGGACTAGCTTCGGGGAGCAGTACTTC
cdr3_aa: CASSQGTSFGEQYF

v_call: TRBV27
clone_size: .
j_call: TRBJ2-1
d_call: TRBD1
cdr3_length: 19
cdr3_nt: TGTGCCAGCAGTCCGGGACAGGGGTTAGCGGGTCTAACCTACAATGAGCAGTTCTTC
cdr3_aa: CASSPGQGLAGLTYNEQFF

v_call: TRBV9
clone_size: .
j_call: TRBJ2-1
d_call: .
cdr3_length: 12
cdr3_nt: TGTGCCAGCAGCTACAGGGAGGGGGAGCAGTTCTTC
cdr3_aa: CASSYREGEQFF

v_call: TRBV5-1
clone_size: .
j_call: TRBJ2-1
d_call: .
cdr3_length: 14
cdr3_nt: TGCGCCAGCAGCTTTGCGAGCTCCTACAATGAGCAGTTCTTC
cdr3_aa: CASSFASSYNEQFF

v_call: TRBV11-3
clone_size: .
j_call: TRBJ2-7
d_call: .
cdr3_length: 14
cdr3_nt: TGTGCCAGCAGCTTTAGAGGGGCAGGGGACGAGCAGTACTTC
cdr3_aa: CASSFRGAGDEQYF

v_call: TRBV7-2
clone_size: .
j_call: TRBJ2-7
d_call: TRBD1
cdr3_length: 16
cdr3_nt: TGTGCCAGCAGCTTATCTGGGACAGGGGGTACCTACGAGCAGTACTTC
cdr3_aa: CASSLSGTGGTYEQYF

v_call: TRBV25-1
clone_size: .
j_call: TRBJ2-3
d_call: .
cdr3_length: 14
cdr3_nt: TGTGCCAGCAGAGAGCTAGGGGGGGAAGATACGCAGTATTTT
cdr3_aa: CASRELGGEDTQYF

v_call: TRBV27
clone_size: .
j_call: TRBJ1-6
d_call: .
cdr3_length: 15
cdr3_nt: TGTGCCAGCAGTTTGACCGGAGTAGATAATTCACCCCTCCACTTT
cdr3_aa: CASSLTGVDNSPLHF

v_call: TRBV29-1
clone_size: .
j_call: TRBJ2-5
d_call: TRBD2
cdr3_length: 13
cdr3_nt: TGCAGCGCCGGAGCGGGGGACCAAGAGACCCAGTACTTC
cdr3_aa: CSAGAGDQETQYF

v_call: TRBV6-6
clone_size: .
j_call: TRBJ1-6
d_call: .
cdr3_length: 16
cdr3_nt: TGTGCCAGCAGTTACTCGAGCGGGAAGGGTAATTCACCCCTCCACTTT
cdr3_aa: CASSYSSGKGNSPLHF

v_call: TRBV5-5
clone_size: .
j_call: TRBJ1-6
d_call: TRBD1
cdr3_length: 15
cdr3_nt: TGTGCCAGCAGCTTGTTGACAGGGGGCAATTCACCCCTCCACTTT
cdr3_aa: CASSLLTGGNSPLHF

v_call: TRBV27
clone_size: .
j_call: TRBJ1-2
d_call: .
cdr3_length: 14
cdr3_nt: TGTGCCAGCAGTGCTAGGAGACAGTACTATGGCTACACCTTC
cdr3_aa: CASSARRQYYGYTF

v_call: TRBV9
clone_size: .
j_call: TRBJ1-3
d_call: .
cdr3_length: 14
cdr3_nt: TGTGCCAGCAGCCCAAAATCGGGAGGAAACACCATATATTTT
cdr3_aa: CASSPKSGGNTIYF

v_call: TRBV19
clone_size: .
j_call: TRBJ1-2
d_call: .
cdr3_length: 15
cdr3_nt: TGTGCCAGTAGTATCTCAAACCCTACCAACTATGGCTACACCTTC
cdr3_aa: CASSISNPTNYGYTF

v_call: TRBV9
clone_size: .
j_call: TRBJ2-2
d_call: .
cdr3_length: 16
cdr3_nt: TGTGCCAGCAGCCCGAGACCGCTGCGGGGCACCGGGGAGCTGTTTTTT
cdr3_aa: CASSPRPLRGTGELFF

v_call: TRBV5-1
clone_size: .
j_call: TRBJ2-7
d_call: .
cdr3_length: 15
cdr3_nt: TGCGCCAGCAGCCCCCGGGCGGGGAAGACCTACGAGCAGTACTTC
cdr3_aa: CASSPRAGKTYEQYF

v_call: TRBV6-5
clone_size: .
j_call: TRBJ1-1
d_call: TRBD1
cdr3_length: 13
cdr3_nt: TGTGCCAGCGGAAGGACAGGGGAGACTGAAGCTTTCTTT
cdr3_aa: CASGRTGETEAFF

v_call: TRBV28
clone_size: once
j_call: TRBJ1-2
d_call: .
cdr3_length: 13
cdr3_nt: TGTGCCAGCAGTTTATCTTTTAACTATGGCTACACCTTC
cdr3_aa: CASSLSFNYGYTF

v_call: TRBV7-2
clone_size: .
j_call: TRBJ1-1
d_call: .
cdr3_length: 13
cdr3_nt: TGTGCCAGCAGCCGTAACTGGGACTATGAAGCTTTCTTT
cdr3_aa: CASSRNWDYEAFF

v_call: TRBV5-6
clone_size: .
j_call: TRBJ1-1
d_call: TRBD1
cdr3_length: 15
cdr3_nt: TGTGCCAGCCAGGGTGACAGGGGACGAAACACTGAAGCTTTCTTT
cdr3_aa: CASQGDRGRNTEAFF

v_call: TRBV5-6
clone_size: .
j_call: TRBJ2-7
d_call: .
cdr3_length: 12
cdr3_nt: TGTGCCAGCAGTGGACAGTTATACGAGCAGTACTTC
cdr3_aa: CASSGQLYEQYF

v_call: TRBV19
clone_size: .
j_call: TRBJ1-1
d_call: .
cdr3_length: 15
cdr3_nt: TGTGCCAGTAGTTGGACAATCGGGGGGGACACTGAAGCTTTCTTT
cdr3_aa: CASSWTIGGDTEAFF

v_call: TRBV10-3
clone_size: .
j_call: TRBJ1-1
d_call: TRBD1
cdr3_length: 15
cdr3_nt: TGTGCCATCAGTTCTTCCGACAGGGTCTTCACTGAAGCTTTCTTT
cdr3_aa: CAISSSDRVFTEAFF

v_call: TRBV5-1
clone_size: .
j_call: TRBJ2-5
d_call: .
cdr3_length: 14
cdr3_nt: TGCGCCAGCAGCCGGGGGTCCGTGGGGGAGACCCAGTACTTC
cdr3_aa: CASSRGSVGETQYF